What follows is one T cell receptor beta chain and its context. Generated by immunoSEQ multiplex PCR, the TCRdb table keeps only in-frame clones and is missing some. This sample has about 35,000 clones, with approximately 87% found just once. These data originate in a study of blood T cell repertoires in COVID-19. Looking at the study overall: Samples of COVID-19 (acute and convalescent) were obtained from the United States, Italy and Spain.

V lost 3 bases and J lost 6, with 20 bases in between. Per the germline V gene, CDR1 is DFQATT and CDR2 is SNEGSKA (reference sequence). The CDR3 sequence is 15 residues long. This clonotype originated in an elderly man with active COVID-19. The rearrangement links TRBV20-1 to TRBJ1-1; the D is unclear. The sequenced material came from peripheral blood. The CDR3 loop is CSASNFLARFPEAFF. For the CDR3, the DNA is TGCAGTGCTAGTAATTTTTTAGCGCGGTTCCCTGAAGCTTTCTTT.